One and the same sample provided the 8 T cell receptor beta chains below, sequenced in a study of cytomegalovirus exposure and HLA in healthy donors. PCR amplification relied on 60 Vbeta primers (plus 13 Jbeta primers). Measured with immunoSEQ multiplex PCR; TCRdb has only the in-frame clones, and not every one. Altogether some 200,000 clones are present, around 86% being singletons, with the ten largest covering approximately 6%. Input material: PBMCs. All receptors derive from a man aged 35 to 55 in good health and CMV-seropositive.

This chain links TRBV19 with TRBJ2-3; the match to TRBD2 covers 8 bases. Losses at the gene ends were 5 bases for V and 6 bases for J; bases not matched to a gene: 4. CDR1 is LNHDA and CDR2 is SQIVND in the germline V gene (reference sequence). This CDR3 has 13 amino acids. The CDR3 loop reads CASSVLAGDTQYF. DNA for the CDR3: TGTGCCAGTAGTGTCTTAGCGGGGGATACGCAGTATTTT.

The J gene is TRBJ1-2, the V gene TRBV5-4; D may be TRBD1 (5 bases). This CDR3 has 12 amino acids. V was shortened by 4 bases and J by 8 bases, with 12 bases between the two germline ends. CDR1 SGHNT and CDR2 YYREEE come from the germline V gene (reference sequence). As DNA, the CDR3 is TGTGCCAGCAGCCTCCTTGGGGGGGGCTACACCTTC. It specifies CASSLLGGGYTF.

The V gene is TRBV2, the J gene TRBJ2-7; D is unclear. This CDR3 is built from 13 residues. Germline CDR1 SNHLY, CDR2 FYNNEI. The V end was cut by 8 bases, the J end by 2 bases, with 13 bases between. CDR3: CASSHTNPYEQYF. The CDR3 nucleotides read TGTGCCAGCTCCCACACCAATCCCTACGAGCAGTACTTC.

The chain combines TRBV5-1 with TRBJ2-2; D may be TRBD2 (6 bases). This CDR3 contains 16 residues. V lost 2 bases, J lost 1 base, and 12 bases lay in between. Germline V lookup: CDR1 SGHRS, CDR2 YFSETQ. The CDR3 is CASSFLVGGNTGELFF. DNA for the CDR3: TGCGCCAGCAGCTTCCTAGTCGGGGGGAACACCGGGGAGCTGTTTTTT.

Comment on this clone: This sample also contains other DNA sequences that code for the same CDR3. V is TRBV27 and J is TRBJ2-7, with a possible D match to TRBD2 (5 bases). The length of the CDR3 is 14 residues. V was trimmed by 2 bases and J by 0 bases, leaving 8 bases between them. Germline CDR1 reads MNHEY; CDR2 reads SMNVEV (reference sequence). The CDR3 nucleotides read TGTGCCAGCAGTTTAGGCCGGGGCTCCTACGAGCAGTACTTC. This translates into CASSLGRGSYEQYF.

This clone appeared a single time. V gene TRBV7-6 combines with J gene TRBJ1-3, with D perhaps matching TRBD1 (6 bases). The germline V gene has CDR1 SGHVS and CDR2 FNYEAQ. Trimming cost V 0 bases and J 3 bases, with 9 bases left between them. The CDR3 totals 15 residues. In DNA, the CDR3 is TGTGCCAGCAGCTTAGCGGGGGCGCGTGGAAACACCATATATTTT. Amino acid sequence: CASSLAGARGNTIYF.

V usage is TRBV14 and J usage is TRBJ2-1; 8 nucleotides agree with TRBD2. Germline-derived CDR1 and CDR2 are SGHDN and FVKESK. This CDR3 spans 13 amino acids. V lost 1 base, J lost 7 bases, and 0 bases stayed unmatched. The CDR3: CASSQGLANEQFF. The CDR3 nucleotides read TGTGCCAGCAGCCAAGGACTAGCGAATGAGCAGTTCTTC.

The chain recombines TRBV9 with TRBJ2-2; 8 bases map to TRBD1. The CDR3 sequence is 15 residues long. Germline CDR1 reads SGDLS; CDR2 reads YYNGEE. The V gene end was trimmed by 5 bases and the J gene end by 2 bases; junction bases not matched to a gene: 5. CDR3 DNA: TGTGCCAGCAGGGGAGGACAGGGTAACACCGGGGAGCTGTTTTTT. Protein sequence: CASRGGQGNTGELFF.